This TCR beta chain was captured in a study of T cells in localized non-small cell lung cancer. Whole-study results and caveats: Paired adjacent lung recovered a median approximately 57 of the top 100 tumor clones. T cell clonality was highest in uninvolved adjacent lung, above tumor. A single tumor region was sequenced, leaving heterogeneity possible.

Assay used: immunoSEQ multiplex PCR; TCRdb lists only in-frame clones, some missing. The sample records over 50,000 clones, approximately 88% being singletons. In its sample, this clone was seen once. Antigen unknown. Germline loops: CDR1 SGHTS, CDR2 YDEGEE. CDR3 length: 15 amino acids. Trimming cost V 1 base and J 1 base; bases outside gene matches: 4. The chain carries TRBV5-8 and TRBJ2-7; 8 bases fit TRBD1. Here the sequenced sample was peripheral blood mononuclear cells, taken before any cancer treatment. This TCR was recovered from a man between 35 and 75 years old with stage III lung adenocarcinoma. Written as DNA, the CDR3 is TGTGCCAGCAGCTTGTCGGGACAGGCTTCCTACGAGCAGTACTTC. Translated: CASSLSGQASYEQYF.